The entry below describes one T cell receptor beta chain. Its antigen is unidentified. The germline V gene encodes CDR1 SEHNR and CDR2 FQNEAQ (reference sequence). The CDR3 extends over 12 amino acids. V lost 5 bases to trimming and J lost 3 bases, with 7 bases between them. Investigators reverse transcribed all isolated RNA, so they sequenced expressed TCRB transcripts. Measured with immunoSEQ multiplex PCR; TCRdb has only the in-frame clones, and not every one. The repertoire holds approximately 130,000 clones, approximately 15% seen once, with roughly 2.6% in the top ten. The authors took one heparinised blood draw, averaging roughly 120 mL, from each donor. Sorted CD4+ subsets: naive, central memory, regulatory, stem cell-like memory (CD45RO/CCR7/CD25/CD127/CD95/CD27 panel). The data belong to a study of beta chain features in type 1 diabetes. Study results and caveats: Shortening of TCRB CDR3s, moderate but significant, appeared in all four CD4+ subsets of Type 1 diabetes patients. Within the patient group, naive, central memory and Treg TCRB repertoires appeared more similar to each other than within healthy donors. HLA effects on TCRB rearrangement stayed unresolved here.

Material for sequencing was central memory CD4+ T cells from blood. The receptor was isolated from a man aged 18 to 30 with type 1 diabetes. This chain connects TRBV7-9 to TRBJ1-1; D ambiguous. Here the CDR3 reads CASSIRDTEAFF. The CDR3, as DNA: TGTGCCAGCAGCATCCGGGACACTGAAGCTTTCTTT.